This T cell receptor (beta chain) was profiled in a study of T cells expressing NK-cell markers. Study as a whole: Repertoire data for TCR beta were derived from sorted T cells (CD3+CD56+NKG2C+, CD3+CD56+NKG2C- and CD3+CD56-NKG2C+). Seven donors tested HCMV-seropositive and one tested seronegative among the eight sequenced. Study-level points and caveats: The share of CD8+ T cells held by dominant NKG2C+ clonotypes was about 1.0-8% in six donors.

According to its frequency, this clonotype is medium-sized (0.01 to 0.1%). Its antigen is as yet unknown. 5'RACE template switching built TCR beta cDNA with unique molecular identifiers. TCRdb reprocessed the 5' RACE reads and stores each CDR3 protein as one record, lacking DNA. The sample has more than 120,000 distinct CDR3 sequences. CDR3 length: 15 amino acids. The rearrangement uses TRBV12-3 or TRBV12-4 and TRBJ2-3; the TCRdb call, TRBD2, lacks DNA for checking. Input material: blood T cells: a sorted CD56 or NKG2C T cell subset, CD4+ or CD8+ T cells, or bulk PBMC T cells (not recorded which). This clonotype was sampled from a man between 18 and 35 years old in good health. The CDR3 sequence is CASSLQTGGTDTQYF.